These 32 T cell receptor beta chains came from one sample sequenced in a study of PD-1 blockade in mismatch repair-deficient tumors. Some clones are missing from TCRdb's copy, which holds only in-frame ones; the method was immunoSEQ multiplex PCR. Of around 100,000 clones in the sample, 70% to 85% were seen once. The sequenced sample was peripheral blood, obtained about 36 weeks after starting pembrolizumab. These receptors came from an adult with mismatch repair-deficient cancer.

The chain uses TRBV5-1 and TRBJ1-1; a weak D match, TRBD1 (6 bases). The germline V gene encodes CDR1 SGHRS and CDR2 YFSETQ. Deletions cut 0 bases from V and 1 base from J, with 10 bases between. CDR3 size: 15 residues. The CDR3 spells CASSLAGGGNTEAFF. The CDR3 DNA reads as TGCGCCAGCAGCTTGGCCGGAGGGGGGAACACTGAAGCTTTCTTT.

V is TRBV27 and J is TRBJ1-5, with TRBD1 identical over 9 bases. Germline assignment: CDR1 MNHEY and CDR2 SMNVEV (reference sequence). This CDR3 is built from 14 residues. J lost 7 bases, V lost 6 bases, and 7 bases had no gene match. The chain's CDR3 is CASRPTGGDQPQHF. In DNA, the CDR3 is TGTGCCAGCAGACCTACAGGGGGCGACCAGCCCCAGCATTTT.

This chain uses TRBV2 with TRBJ2-7; a possible D gene is TRBD2 (5 bases). The V end lost 7 bases, the J end lost 2 bases, and 12 bases lay between the germline ends. Germline CDR1 is SNHLY and CDR2 is FYNNEI. The CDR3 is made up of 13 amino acids. CDR3 loop: CASTPGSAYEQYF. The CDR3 coding sequence is TGTGCCAGCACCCCGGGATCTGCCTACGAGCAGTACTTC.

The chain joins TRBV7-3 to TRBJ2-1; perhaps TRBD1 as D (5 bases). Germline V gives CDR1 SGHTA, CDR2 FQGTGA. The CDR3 is 14 residues long. Trimming pared 3 bases from V and 9 bases from J, leaving 15 bases between. Here the CDR3 DNA reads TGTGCCAGCAGCTTTGGGGCCCCCCTGGGTGAGCAGTTCTTC. Translated: CASSFGAPLGEQFF.

CDR3 loop: CASSDGWTSGQTDTQYF. The CDR3 DNA follows: TGTGCCAGCAGTGATGGTTGGACTAGCGGTCAAACAGATACGCAGTATTTT. The chain links TRBV2 to TRBJ2-3; 10 bases align to TRBD2. V shed 3 bases, J shed 3 bases, and the junction held 9 bases outside the gene matches. Germline-derived CDR1 and CDR2 are SNHLY and FYNNEI. This CDR3 is built from 17 residues.

As concerns this clone: Other DNA sequences in this specimen translate into the identical CDR3. This chain joins TRBV28 and TRBJ2-7, with 7 bases fitting TRBD2. This CDR3 has 13 amino acids. Germline loops: CDR1 MDHEN, CDR2 SYDVKM. Unmatched junction bases numbered 4, after V lost 2 bases and J lost 6 bases. CDR3 in amino acids: CASSLAGEREQYF. Here the CDR3 DNA reads TGTGCCAGCAGTTTAGCGGGAGAACGCGAGCAGTACTTC.

This clone was picked up one time. The chain is built from TRBV6-6 and TRBJ2-5; no clear D. The V and J ends lost 4 bases and 2 bases respectively, with 2 bases between them. CDR3 length: 11 amino acids. The germline V gene encodes CDR1 MNHNY and CDR2 SVGAGI (reference sequence). The CDR3 protein is CASSFQETQYF. In DNA form, the CDR3 reads TGTGCCAGCAGTTTTCAAGAGACCCAGTACTTC.

V is TRBV19 and J is TRBJ1-4; D is perhaps TRBD1 (5 bases). Germline-derived CDR1 and CDR2 are LNHDA and SQIVND (reference sequence). This CDR3 spans 15 amino acids. With 5 bases removed from V and 0 bases from J, the gap between germline ends came to 10 bases. The CDR3 region is CASSGDRATNEKLFF. CDR3 in DNA: TGTGCCAGTAGTGGGGACCGAGCAACTAATGAAAAACTGTTTTTT.

The chain carries TRBV7-9 and TRBJ2-3; 10 positions agree with TRBD1. V was clipped by 5 bases and J by 4 bases; unmatched bases: 3. The CDR3 sequence is 14 residues long. Germline CDR1 is SEHNR and CDR2 is FQNEAQ (reference sequence). This CDR3 is CASSVGTGADTQYF. The CDR3 DNA reads TGTGCCAGCAGCGTGGGGACAGGGGCAGATACGCAGTATTTT.

The genes are TRBV6-1 and TRBJ2-1; D uncertain. Trimming cost V 2 bases and J 10 bases, with 6 bases left between them. Germline V CDR1 and CDR2: MNHNS, SASEGT. The CDR3 loop spans 11 amino acids. The DNA for the CDR3 is TGTGCCAGCAGTGAATTGGCAGAGCAGTTCTTC. It specifies CASSELAEQFF.

The chain combines TRBV9 with TRBJ1-1; the D is unclear. CDR1 and CDR2 from the germline V gene are SGDLS and YYNGEE. Between the trimmed V and J ends, which lost 0 bases and 5 bases, there was a span of 14 bases. CDR3 length: 15 residues. The CDR3 is CASSVENREHTEAFF. Written as DNA, the CDR3 is TGTGCCAGCAGCGTAGAGAATAGGGAGCATACTGAAGCTTTCTTT.

Turning to this clone: The same CDR3 arises from other DNA sequences in this sample as well. The J gene is TRBJ1-4, the V gene TRBV5-1, with no clear D. CDR3 size: 14 residues. Germline V gives CDR1 SGHRS, CDR2 YFSETQ. Trimming removed 2 bases from V and 0 bases from J, with 5 bases in between. CDR3 residues: CASSFTATNEKLFF. The CDR3 DNA follows: TGCGCCAGCAGCTTCACCGCAACTAATGAAAAACTGTTTTTT. Full variable domain (outside the CDR3, taken from reference TRBV5-1 and TRBJ1-4): KAGVTQTPRYLIKTRGQQVTLSCSPISGHRSVSWYQQTPGQGLQFLFEYFSETQRNKGNFPGRFSGRQFSNSRSEMNVSTLELGDSALYLCASSFTATNEKLFFGSGTQLSVL.

The chain couples TRBV18 to TRBJ1-3; D is unresolved. CDR1 is KGHSH and CDR2 is LQKENI in the germline V gene. The CDR3 is 15 amino acids. V lost 5 bases to trimming and J lost 0 bases, with 11 bases between them. CDR3 protein: CASSSGPDSGNTIYF. The CDR3, as DNA: TGTGCCAGCTCATCCGGGCCAGACTCTGGAAACACCATATATTTT. The full variable domain, its missing parts supplied by reference TRBV18 and TRBJ1-3, is NAGVMQNPRHLVRRRGQEARLRCSPMKGHSHVYWYRQLPEEGLKFMVYLQKENIIDESGMPKERFSAEFPKEGPSILRIQQVVRGDSAAYFCASSSGPDSGNTIYFGEGSWLTVV.

CDR3 protein: CASSDAQGHTDTQYF. CDR3 DNA sequence: TGTGCCAGCAGTGATGCCCAGGGTCACACAGATACGCAGTATTTT. V is TRBV6-1 and J is TRBJ2-3; maybe TRBD1 (5 bases). Between the trimmed V and J ends, which lost 3 bases and 2 bases, there was a span of 12 bases. The CDR3 loop spans 15 amino acids. Germline CDR1 and CDR2: MNHNS and SASEGT.

This clone was counted once. V is TRBV10-3 and J is TRBJ1-2; unclear D gene. The V gene's germline CDR1 is ENHRY and CDR2 SYGVKD. There are 12 residues in the CDR3. With 4 bases removed from V and 4 bases from J, the gap between germline ends came to 7 bases. In DNA, the CDR3 is TGTGCCATCAGTGTAGGGAGCTATGGCTACACCTTC. Its translation is CAISVGSYGYTF.

V usage is TRBV27 and J usage is TRBJ2-3; 7 bases are a match to TRBD1. CDR1 is MNHEY, CDR2 SMNVEV, per germline (reference sequence). The CDR3 runs 16 residues. The ends lost 4 bases at V and 3 bases at J; junction bases unmatched: 10. CDR3 bases: TGTGCCAGCAGTTCCTACTACAGGGGTAGGACAGATACGCAGTATTTT. Its translation: CASSSYYRGRTDTQYF.

The gene calls are TRBV7-6 and TRBJ2-7; 8 bases line up with TRBD1. This CDR3 region has 14 residues. With V trimmed by 5 bases and J by 4 bases, 7 bases remained unmatched. Per germline, CDR1 SGHVS and CDR2 FNYEAQ. CDR3 in amino acids: CASSPRQGRYEQYF. The CDR3 DNA sequence: TGTGCCAGCAGCCCTCGACAGGGGAGGTACGAGCAGTACTTC.

This clone was recorded a few times. The chain is built from TRBV9 and TRBJ2-1; no clear D gene. The CDR3 runs to 13 residues. Trimming stripped 0 bases from V and 6 bases from J, with 7 bases between. CDR1 and CDR2 from the germline V gene are SGDLS and YYNGEE. CDR3 loop: CASSVGYPNEQFF. CDR3 coding DNA: TGTGCCAGCAGCGTAGGGTACCCCAATGAGCAGTTCTTC.

The chain recombines TRBV11-3 with TRBJ1-1; D is ambiguous. This CDR3 is 13 amino acids long. Germline V gene lookup returns CDR1 SGHNT and CDR2 YENEEA. The ends were cut back, 3 bases at V and 1 base at J, with 6 bases in the middle. CDR3 in DNA: TGTGCCAGCAGCTTGGGAGGGAACACTGAAGCTTTCTTT. Protein: CASSLGGNTEAFF.

The table lists this clone with many counts. This chain joins TRBV25-1 and TRBJ2-6, with a weak D call TRBD1 (6 bases). This CDR3 spans 14 amino acids. V was trimmed by 9 bases and J by 4 bases, leaving 13 bases between them. Germline V lookup: CDR1 MGHDK, CDR2 SYGVNS. CDR3 loop: CASSGTFGANVLTF. For the CDR3, the DNA is TGTGCCAGTTCCGGGACATTCGGGGCCAACGTCCTGACTTTC.

This chain uses TRBV6-1 with TRBJ2-2, with D perhaps TRBD2 (5 bases). Germline V gene lookup returns CDR1 MNHNS and CDR2 SASEGT. This CDR3 contains 14 residues. V was trimmed by 8 bases and J by 1 base, leaving 11 bases between them. The CDR3 region is CASCFGGNTGELFF. The CDR3 DNA reads as TGTGCCAGCTGTTTTGGAGGGAACACCGGGGAGCTGTTTTTT.

The V and J genes are TRBV4-1 and TRBJ2-2; TRBD1 might be the D (6 bases). Germline V lookup: CDR1 MGHRA, CDR2 YSYEKL. CDR3 size: 16 residues. Trimming removed 4 bases from V and 4 bases from J, with 16 bases in between. DNA of the CDR3: TGCGCCAGCAGCCTTGGCCCACAGGGATCCACCGGGGAGCTGTTTTTT. Its translation is CASSLGPQGSTGELFF.

The V call is TRBV28, the J call TRBJ1-3; D unresolved. The germline V gene has CDR1 MDHEN and CDR2 SYDVKM. CDR3 length: 13 residues. The V end was cut by 4 bases, the J end by 8 bases, with 12 bases between. The CDR3 loop reads CASSSSRGDTIYF. CDR3 bases: TGTGCCAGCAGTTCGAGTCGGGGTGACACCATATATTTT. The variable domain in full, with the rest retrieved from reference TRBV28 and TRBJ1-3, is DVKVTQSSRYLVKRTGEKVFLECVQDMDHENMFWYRQDPGLGLRLIYFSYDVKMKEKGDIPEGYSVSREKKERFSLILESASTNQTSMYLCASSSSRGDTIYFGEGSWLTVV.

Here the CDR3 reads CASSPIGPPGAIYF. In nucleotides, the CDR3 is TGTGCCAGCTCACCGATCGGGCCTCCTGGCGCCATATATTTT. The chain combines TRBV18 with TRBJ1-3; D is unresolved. There are 14 residues in the CDR3. Germline V gene lookup returns CDR1 KGHSH and CDR2 LQKENI. The V end was cut by 3 bases, the J end by 11 bases, with 17 bases between.

This clone was seen ten or more times. The chain employs TRBV29-1 and TRBJ2-5; 12 nucleotides line up with TRBD1. CDR1 is SQVTM, CDR2 ANQGSEA, per germline. CDR3 length: 14 residues. The V gene end was trimmed by 6 bases and the J gene end by 6 bases; junction bases not matched to a gene: 8. CDR3 residues: CSVRGGQGAKTQYF. For the CDR3, the DNA is TGCAGCGTGCGGGGGGGACAGGGGGCGAAGACCCAGTACTTC.

V gene TRBV5-4 combines with J gene TRBJ2-1; 8 positions agree with TRBD2. There are 15 residues in the CDR3. J gave up 8 bases and V 4 bases, and 11 bases lay outside the gene matches. Looked up from germline, CDR1 is SGHNT and CDR2 is YYREEE (reference sequence). The CDR3 sequence is CASSPSGSSGYEQFF. The CDR3 coding sequence is TGTGCCAGCAGCCCGAGCGGGAGTTCGGGCTATGAGCAGTTCTTC. The variable domain in full, completed from reference TRBV5-4 and TRBJ2-1, reads ETGVTQSPTHLIKTRGQQVTLRCSSQSGHNTVSWYQQALGQGPQFIFQYYREEENGRGNFPPRFSGLQFPNYSSELNVNALELDDSALYLCASSPSGSSGYEQFFGPGTRLTVL.

The chain recombines TRBV27 with TRBJ2-2; 9 nucleotides line up with TRBD2. J lost 5 bases, V lost 1 base, and 5 bases had no gene match. Per germline, CDR1 MNHEY and CDR2 SMNVEV (reference sequence). CDR3 length: 16 amino acids. CDR3: CASSLYLAGRTGELFF. DNA of the CDR3: TGTGCCAGCAGTTTATATCTAGCGGGACGGACCGGGGAGCTGTTTTTT.

The CDR3 DNA reads TGTGCCAGCGGAGGGGGGAGGGATAATGAGCAGTTCTTC. This codes for CASGGGRDNEQFF. V is TRBV14 and J is TRBJ2-1, with D possibly matching TRBD2 (7 bases). V lost 8 bases to trimming and J lost 7 bases, with 15 bases between them. There are 13 residues in the CDR3. Per germline, CDR1 SGHDN and CDR2 FVKESK. The variable domain in full, with the rest retrieved from reference TRBV14 and TRBJ2-1, is EAGVTQFPSHSVIEKGQTVTLRCDPISGHDNLYWYRRVMGKEIKFLLHFVKESKQDESGMPNNRFLAERTGGTYSTLKVQPAELEDSGVYFCASGGGRDNEQFFGPGTRLTVL.

This clone came up a few times. The chain is built from TRBV18 and TRBJ1-2, with 7 bases that match TRBD1. V trimming: 6 bases; J trimming: 1 base; junction bases outside the gene matches: 5. Germline V gene data show CDR1 as KGHSH and CDR2 as LQKENI. The CDR3 consists of 14 residues. This CDR3 is CASSLQGDNYGYTF. CDR3 coding DNA: TGTGCCAGCTCTCTCCAGGGGGATAACTATGGCTACACCTTC.

V gene TRBV5-1 combines with J gene TRBJ2-3; perhaps TRBD2 as D (6 bases). This CDR3 has 16 amino acids. V gave up 4 bases and J gave up 0 bases, with 15 bases separating them. Germline V lookup: CDR1 SGHRS, CDR2 YFSETQ. The CDR3: CASSPLVGGSTDTQYF. CDR3 in DNA: TGCGCCAGCAGCCCCCTGGTGGGGGGTAGCACAGATACGCAGTATTTT. The full variable domain, rest sourced from reference TRBV5-1 and TRBJ2-3, is KAGVTQTPRYLIKTRGQQVTLSCSPISGHRSVSWYQQTPGQGLQFLFEYFSETQRNKGNFPGRFSGRQFSNSRSEMNVSTLELGDSALYLCASSPLVGGSTDTQYFGPGTRLTVL.

This rearrangement joins TRBV18 to TRBJ1-1; D unresolved. This CDR3 region has 14 residues. CDR1 KGHSH and CDR2 LQKENI come from the germline V gene. The V end was cut by 3 bases, the J end by 1 base, with 9 bases between. The CDR3, as DNA: TGTGCCAGCTCACCGAGCCAGAAGAACACTGAAGCTTTCTTT. Protein sequence: CASSPSQKNTEAFF. The full variable domain, its missing parts supplied by reference TRBV18 and TRBJ1-1, is NAGVMQNPRHLVRRRGQEARLRCSPMKGHSHVYWYRQLPEEGLKFMVYLQKENIIDESGMPKERFSAEFPKEGPSILRIQQVVRGDSAAYFCASSPSQKNTEAFFGQGTRLTVV.

This clone has a count of ten or more. The chain carries TRBV19 and TRBJ1-2; weak D call: TRBD1 (6 bases). V was clipped by 7 bases and J by 3 bases, with 15 bases between them. Germline CDR1 is LNHDA and CDR2 is SQIVND (reference sequence). The CDR3 is 14 residues long. The CDR3 protein is CASKLGQNDYGYTF. In DNA form, the CDR3 reads TGTGCCAGTAAACTAGGACAGAACGACTATGGCTACACCTTC.